The clone carrying this TCR beta chain turned up a few times. This sample is drawn from a study of human T cells and chemical hapten exposure. Whole-study context: Patients received weekly diphenylcyclopropenone doses to the scalp throughout the roughly 22-week study.

Using its own MiXCR run on the RACE reads, TCRdb lists one record per CDR3 protein. The table includes 140,000 or so distinct CDR3 sequences, about 12% detected once. Indicated time point: patch test 2, 6 weeks after DPC sensitization. Sample treatment: therapeutic diphenylcyclopropenone sensitization with weekly scalp DPC. The V and J ends lost 4 bases and 6 bases, in that order; junction bases with no gene match: 7. Germline CDR1 reads KGHSH; CDR2 reads LQKENI. The CDR3 has 14 residues. The sequence was obtained from a woman in her forties or fifties with alopecia areata. Some clones in this sample may be carry-over from other donors' samples. The chain joins TRBV18 to TRBJ2-3; 7 bases are shared with TRBD1. The specimen comprised whole blood, sampled in connection with sensitization to the hapten diphenylcyclopropenone (DPC). This CDR3 reads CASSRRDSSDTQYF. CDR3 coding DNA: TGTGCCAGCTCACGCCGGGACAGTTCTGATACGCAGTATTTT.